This TCR beta chain is from a study of CD8 T cells in ankylosing spondylitis. Trimming pared 6 bases from V and 0 bases from J, leaving 9 bases between. The CDR3 consists of 13 residues. Germline CDR1 is SNHLY and CDR2 is FYNNEI. Libraries of TCR beta came from quantitative 5'-RACE with molecular barcodes. One entry per CDR3 protein results from TCRdb running MiXCR on the 5' RACE reads. Among around 94,000 distinct CDR3 sequences, roughly 10% were seen once, and the ten largest hold over 25%. Points from the study as a whole: Existing reports had already noted some motif variants in reactive arthritis synovial fluid and blood. Peripheral blood held disease-linked clones only at relatively low frequency, and these were CD8+. Fewer than 10 highly homologous variants made up a TCR beta motif that seemed to typify ankylosing spondylitis blood. Disease-linked clones reportedly showed significant enrichment in matched ankylosing spondylitis synovial fluid.

This clonotype occurred many times. Its antigen is undetermined. The sequenced sample consisted of blood, either unsorted or a sorted T cell fraction (not recorded which). This chain links TRBV2 with TRBJ2-7; D unclear. The receptor was derived from a male donor with ankylosing spondylitis. For the CDR3, the DNA is TGTGCCAGCAGGGGTTCGAACTCCTACGAGCAGTACTTC. This gives the protein CASRGSNSYEQYF.